This TCR beta chain was captured in a study of monozygotic twins with inflammatory bowel disease. TCRdb re-called the 5' RACE reads and catalogs CDR3 proteins one per entry, DNA excluded. The sample data list roughly 300,000 distinct CDR3 sequences. Donors each gave approximately 2.5 ml of blood. Germline loops: CDR1 MGHDK, CDR2 SYGVNS. CDR3 length: 11 residues. The TCR comes from a human donor with ulcerative colitis or Crohn's disease, or a healthy co-twin of an affected twin (not recorded which). Sequenced: blood. V gene TRBV25-1 combines with J gene TRBJ1-4. The CDR3 is CASGVNEKLFF.